This passage covers 22 T cell receptor beta chains from one sample sequenced in a study of T cell repertoires in cytomegalovirus infection. TCRdb ran MiXCR on the reads and lists one entry per CDR3 protein. The sample lists around 170,000 distinct CDR3 sequences; around 14% were seen once. The source material was PBMCs. These receptors all come from a human donor in good health (CMV status not recorded). Some clones in this sample may be carry-over from other donors' samples.

With respect to this clonotype: This may be a read error, as it is one base from a much larger clone. J is TRBJ1-5 and V is TRBV7-2; D is uncertain. With 2 bases removed from V and 5 bases from J, the gap between germline ends came to 13 bases. CDR3 length: 15 residues. Germline assignment: CDR1 SGHTA and CDR2 FQGNSA. The DNA of the CDR3 is TGTGCCAGCAGCTTATTGTGGTCCCAATATCAGCCCCAGCATTTT. This sequence encodes CASSLLWSQYQPQHF. Complete variable domain (other parts from reference TRBV7-2 and TRBJ1-5): GAGVSQSPSNKVTEKGKDVELRCDPISGHTALYWYRQSLGQGLEFLIYFQGNSAPDKSGLPSDRFSAERTGGSVSTLTIQRTQQEDSAVYLCASSLLWSQYQPQHFGDGTRLSIL.

Many counts were recorded for this clonotype. The chain has TRBV10-3 and TRBJ2-2; D gene ambiguous. V was cut by 10 bases and J by 3 bases, with 15 bases left in between. CDR1 and CDR2 from the germline V gene are ENHRY and SYGVKD. This CDR3 region has 14 residues. The CDR3 loop reads CATRPQLDTGELFF. The CDR3 DNA is TGTGCCACCCGACCCCAGTTAGACACCGGGGAGCTGTTTTTT.

This clonotype was counted a single time. This chain uses TRBV6-8 with TRBJ1-5; 7 nucleotides line up with TRBD1. Germline-derived CDR1 and CDR2 are MNHGY and SAAAGT. This CDR3 is 15 amino acids long. Unmatched junction bases numbered 5, after V lost 6 bases and J lost 0 bases. CDR3 nucleotides: TGTGCCAGCAGGCCGACAGGGAATAGCAATCAGCCCCAGCATTTT. Amino acid sequence: CASRPTGNSNQPQHF.

The CDR3 DNA sequence: TGTGCCATTCTGGACAGGGCGAGAGCTTTCTTT. Protein sequence: CAILDRARAFF. This sequence joins TRBV6-1 and TRBJ1-1, with 8 bases that match TRBD1. The CDR3 runs 11 residues. J gave up 10 bases and V 10 bases, and 8 bases lay outside the gene matches. Germline CDR1 MNHNS, CDR2 SASEGT.

In this sample, this clonotype turned up many times. The CDR3 protein is CASSSLGVVVSGDYGYTF. The CDR3 nucleotides are TGTGCCAGCAGCTCTCTCGGAGTGGTGGTCTCGGGAGACTATGGCTACACCTTC. This chain joins TRBV7-2 and TRBJ1-2; D is unclear. Germline assignment: CDR1 SGHTA and CDR2 FQGNSA. The CDR3 extends over 18 amino acids. Trimming took 4 bases from V and 3 from J, leaving 24 bases between them. The complete variable domain, with remaining parts taken from reference TRBV7-2 and TRBJ1-2, reads GAGVSQSPSNKVTEKGKDVELRCDPISGHTALYWYRQSLGQGLEFLIYFQGNSAPDKSGLPSDRFSAERTGGSVSTLTIQRTQQEDSAVYLCASSSLGVVVSGDYGYTFGSGTRLTVV.

This clonotype showed up many times. Here the CDR3 DNA reads TGTGCCAGCAGCTTAGCGGGGGGCCTCTCACGCACAGATACGCAGTATTTT. Its translation: CASSLAGGLSRTDTQYF. The chain joins TRBV7-8 to TRBJ2-3; the D gene could be TRBD1 or TRBD2 (6 bases each). V was shortened by 0 bases and J by 1 base, with 14 bases between the two germline ends. The CDR3 is made up of 17 amino acids. The germline CDR1 and CDR2 sequences are SGHVS and FQNEAQ.

This clonotype occurred a few times. The chain is built from TRBV29-1 and TRBJ1-1; 10 bases match TRBD1. This CDR3 comprises 13 residues. J was trimmed by 5 bases and V by 4 bases; bases with no gene match: 4. Germline assignment: CDR1 SQVTM and CDR2 ANQGSEA. CDR3 residues: CSVAWTGGTEAFF. DNA for the CDR3: TGCAGCGTTGCCTGGACAGGGGGGACTGAAGCTTTCTTT.

This clonotype was detected only a few times. V gene TRBV20-1 combines with J gene TRBJ2-7; D is uncertain. CDR1 and CDR2 from the germline V gene are DFQATT and SNEGSKA (reference sequence). The ends were cut back, 0 bases at V and 2 bases at J, with 11 bases in the middle. This CDR3 comprises 14 residues. CDR3 nucleotide sequence: TGCAGTGCTAGAGATCTCAGCGCGGCCTACGAGCAGTACTTC. Its protein is CSARDLSAAYEQYF.

This clonotype came up many times. V gene TRBV6-2 or TRBV6-3 combines with J gene TRBJ1-1, with a tentative D call TRBD1 (6 bases). The V and J ends lost 7 bases and 7 bases respectively, with 19 bases between them. CDR1 MNHEY and CDR2 SVGEGT come from the germline V gene. The CDR3 is 14 amino acids. Here the CDR3 reads CASNQDRTAYEAFF. CDR3 DNA: TGTGCCAGCAACCAGGATCGGACAGCCTATGAAGCTTTCTTT.

The chain has TRBV19 and TRBJ1-1, with D maybe TRBD1 (5 bases). Trimming took 6 bases from V and 1 from J, leaving 15 bases between them. The CDR3 is 15 amino acids. Germline values: CDR1 LNHDA, CDR2 SQIVND (reference sequence). CDR3: CASRTAPLANTEAFF. In nucleotides, the CDR3 is TGTGCCAGTAGGACAGCTCCTTTGGCGAACACTGAAGCTTTCTTT.

This clonotype came up a few times. The J gene is TRBJ2-1, the V gene TRBV29-1; perhaps TRBD2 as D (6 bases). Germline values: CDR1 SQVTM, CDR2 ANQGSEA. V was pared by 1 base and J by 2 bases, with 15 bases between. The CDR3 totals 16 residues. The DNA for the CDR3 is TGCAGCGTTGAAGGGGCCGAGGCGGGAACCTACAATGAGCAGTTCTTC. Its protein is CSVEGAEAGTYNEQFF.

This clonotype was seen at least ten times. J is TRBJ2-7 and V is TRBV7-2; maybe TRBD2 (6 bases). The CDR3 sequence is 15 residues long. CDR1 SGHTA and CDR2 FQGNSA come from the germline V gene. Trimming left V 6 bases short and J 2 bases short, with 17 bases between. CDR3 protein: CASRPALGGTYEQYF. The CDR3 region has the DNA TGTGCCAGCAGACCCGCCCTCGGCGGGACCTACGAGCAGTACTTC.

V gene TRBV11-2 combines with J gene TRBJ1-2; 8 bases map to TRBD1. The CDR3 covers 20 residues. Germline assignment: CDR1 SGHAT and CDR2 FQNNGV. The trim removed 5 bases at V and 0 bases at J, leaving 20 bases unmatched. CDR3 bases: TGTGCCAGCAGCCAGACAGGGGTCCTCGGAAATACGGATTCTAACTATGGCTACACCTTC. Translated, it gives CASSQTGVLGNTDSNYGYTF.

This clonotype has at least ten counts. This chain uses TRBV7-2 with TRBJ1-1; 7 bases match TRBD1. Trimming cost V 2 bases and J 5 bases; bases outside gene matches: 11. Germline V gene sequence: CDR1 SGHTA, CDR2 FQGNSA. The CDR3 runs 16 residues. CDR3 amino acids: CASSLWEVAGGTEAFF. The CDR3 coding sequence is TGTGCCAGCAGCTTATGGGAGGTGGCAGGGGGTACTGAAGCTTTCTTT.

This clonotype was observed at least ten times. The chain combines TRBV7-2 with TRBJ2-2; D unclear. The CDR3 consists of 12 residues. Trimming took off 8 bases at V and 0 bases at J, with 4 bases between the two ends. Germline V gene sequence: CDR1 SGHTA, CDR2 FQGNSA. CDR3 DNA sequence: TGTGCCAGCGGGACGAACACCGGGGAGCTGTTTTTT. Translation: CASGTNTGELFF.

V and J are TRBV15 and TRBJ1-2; 9 nucleotides match TRBD1. The CDR3 is made up of 15 amino acids. Germline V gives CDR1 LNHNV, CDR2 YYDKDF (reference sequence). Unmatched junction bases numbered 6, after V lost 1 base and J lost 6 bases. CDR3 sequence (DNA): TGTGCCACCAGCAGAGTGGGACAGGGACTCGATGGCTACACCTTC. It yields the protein CATSRVGQGLDGYTF.

V usage is TRBV12-3 or TRBV12-4 and J usage is TRBJ2-3; no definite D call. V lost 7 bases, J lost 6 bases, and 5 bases lay in between. This CDR3 contains 10 residues. CDR3 sequence reads: CASTEDTQYF. The CDR3 DNA reads TGTGCCAGCACGGAGGATACGCAGTATTTT.

This clonotype appeared a few times. The gene calls are TRBV6-2 or TRBV6-3 and TRBJ2-7, with D perhaps TRBD1 (6 bases). The germline CDR1 and CDR2 sequences are MNHEY and SVGEGT. This CDR3 has 15 residues. V dropped 2 bases and J dropped 4 bases, with 15 bases sitting between them. CDR3 sequence: CASSYNAGVRYEQYF. In DNA form, the CDR3 reads TGTGCCAGCAGTTACAACGCAGGGGTACGGTACGAGCAGTACTTC.

This clonotype has a count of ten or more. The chain links TRBV7-2 to TRBJ2-7; 8 nucleotides match TRBD2. The CDR3 consists of 14 residues. The V gene end was trimmed by 3 bases and the J gene end by 2 bases; junction bases not matched to a gene: 3. In germline, CDR1 is SGHTA, CDR2 FQGNSA. The CDR3 DNA reads TGTGCCAGCAGCTTCGGGGGGGCAGCCTACGAGCAGTACTTC. This codes for CASSFGGAAYEQYF.

This clonotype occurred a few times. Here the CDR3 reads CASSEVSGGLNEQFF. The CDR3 DNA sequence: TGTGCCAGCAGTGAAGTTAGCGGGGGGTTGAATGAGCAGTTCTTC. This chain joins TRBV6-4 and TRBJ2-1; the match to TRBD2 covers 10 bases. This CDR3 has 15 residues. Losses at the gene ends were 3 bases for V and 7 bases for J; bases not matched to a gene: 6. CDR1 and CDR2 (germline): MRHNA, SNTAGT.

The chain combines TRBV27 with TRBJ2-2; D uncertain. This CDR3 has 12 residues. Germline V gene data show CDR1 as MNHEY and CDR2 as SMNVEV (reference sequence). V lost 5 bases, J lost 5 bases, and 6 bases lay in between. CDR3 protein: CASSTATGELFF. The CDR3 bases are TGTGCCAGCAGTACAGCGACCGGGGAGCTGTTTTTT.

The chain employs TRBV5-1 and TRBJ2-2; D remains ambiguous. The germline V and J ends were trimmed by 0 bases and 3 bases, with 3 bases remaining between them. Germline CDR1 and CDR2: SGHRS and YFSETQ. The CDR3 has 13 residues. Here the CDR3 DNA reads TGCGCCAGCAGCTTGGGATACACCGGGGAGCTGTTTTTT. It translates to CASSLGYTGELFF.